This T cell receptor beta chain was captured in a study of early T cells in non-severe SARS-CoV-2 infection. Background on the study: The study sequenced bulk RNA from unsorted whole blood, with chains unpaired.

Unique molecular identifiers were added to individual cDNA molecules. TCRdb reanalysed the 5' RACE reads using MiXCR and keeps one entry per CDR3 protein. This sample yields tens of thousands of distinct CDR3 sequences, of which 11% to 15% are seen a single time; about 6% belongs to the top ten. Concerning this clonotype itself: Its antigen remains unknown.

The germline V gene encodes CDR1 SGHAT and CDR2 FQNNGV. The length of the CDR3 is 17 residues. Trimming cost V 3 bases and J 2 bases; bases outside gene matches: 8. Whole-study findings and limits: Clonotype matching in VDJdb favored anti-spike CD8 responses and did not capture private and CD4 specificities.

This sequence was found in an adult who was a healthcare worker with PCR-confirmed SARS-CoV-2 infection or an uninfected control (not recorded which). Sequenced sample: whole blood. The chain is built from TRBV11-2 and TRBJ2-7; 12 bases match TRBD1. The CDR3 sequence: CASSFGTGGGPPYEQYF. In DNA, the CDR3 is TGTGCCAGCAGCTTCGGGACAGGGGGCGGTCCTCCCTACGAGCAGTACTTC.